This T cell receptor (beta chain) was retrieved from a study of control samples from healthy donors and cancer patients. The data were produced by immunoSEQ multiplex PCR, yet TCRdb's version contains in-frame clones alone and is incomplete. This table holds 95,000 to 100,000 clones, roughly four fifths found once. With 1 base removed from V and 4 bases from J, the gap between germline ends came to 7 bases. The CDR3 spans 14 residues. Germline lookup yields CDR1 SNHLY and CDR2 FYNNEI. The sequence came from a man in his 60s in good health. The chain combines TRBV2 with TRBJ2-2; no reliable D call. Sequencing used blood. CDR3 DNA sequence: TGTGCCAGCAGTGAAGAGGGATTCACCGGGGAGCTGTTTTTT. Its translation is CASSEEGFTGELFF.